The clone carrying this T cell receptor (beta chain) was counted a few times. Its cognate antigen is unknown. This sample stems from a study of breast tumors, draining lymph nodes, adjacent tissues. General study findings and limits: Tumors had less TCR diversity than lymph nodes, more than nontumor tissue. The lymph node origin of tumor T cells was framed as consistent with a hypothesis, not demonstrated.

TCRdb called the multiplex PCR reads again in MiXCR, with one record for every CDR3 protein. The sample contains around 150,000 distinct CDR3 sequences, about a fifth of which appear only once. V was shortened by 10 bases and J by 1 base, with 17 bases between the two germline ends. Germline V CDR1 and CDR2: MNHEY, SMNVEV (reference sequence). The CDR3 is 14 amino acids. Axillary draining lymph nodes of breast cancer patients supplied the node samples. The V gene is TRBV27, the J gene TRBJ2-7; perhaps TRBD2 as D (7 bases). The material sequenced was axillary lymph node tissue. This clonotype was sampled from a female donor with breast cancer. Some clones in this sample may be carry-over from other donors' samples. In nucleotides, the CDR3 is TGTGCCACCGGGGTTGGGAGGGGGTCCTACGAGCAGTACTTC. Residues: CATGVGRGSYEQYF.